This TCR beta chain appears in the sequencing data of a study of blood T cells in healthy people across ages. Study-wide points: Naive and antigen-experienced cells were not separated, limiting conclusive comparison.

A second PCR, run for roughly 7 to 12 cycles, used a sample-barcoded 5' primer plus a J-beta primer mix. Each cDNA was tagged by a template-switch adaptor containing 12 random nucleotides. Each CDR3 protein gets one entry after TCRdb re-called the 5' RACE reads with MiXCR. The sample includes approximately 800,000 distinct CDR3 sequences, roughly 50% seen only once; the top ten take roughly 22%. Comments on this clonotype: Its antigen is not identified.

V lost 6 bases and J 3 bases, leaving 17 bases between the germline ends. There are 15 residues in the CDR3. Aged roughly 6 to 100, donors were systemically healthy Caucasians from Russia. The V and J genes are TRBV12-3 or TRBV12-4 and TRBJ1-2; possible D gene TRBD1, 6 bases. The sample comprised blood. This TCR was recovered from a man in his thirties or forties in good health. The CDR3, as DNA: TGTGCCAGCAGATCAGGGGCCCAACACGACTATGGCTACACCTTC. Its translation is CASRSGAQHDYGYTF.